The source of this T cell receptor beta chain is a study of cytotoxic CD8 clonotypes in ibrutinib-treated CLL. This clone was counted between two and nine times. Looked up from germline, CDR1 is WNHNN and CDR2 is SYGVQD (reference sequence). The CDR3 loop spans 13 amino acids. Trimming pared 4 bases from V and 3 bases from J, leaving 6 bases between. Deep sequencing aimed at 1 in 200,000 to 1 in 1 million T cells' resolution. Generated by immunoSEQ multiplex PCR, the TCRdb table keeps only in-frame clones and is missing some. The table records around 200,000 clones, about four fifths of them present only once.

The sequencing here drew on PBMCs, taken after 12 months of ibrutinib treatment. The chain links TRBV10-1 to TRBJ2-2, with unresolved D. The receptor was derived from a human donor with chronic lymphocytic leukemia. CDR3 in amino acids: CASSGGYTGELFF. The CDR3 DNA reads TGCGCCAGCAGTGGGGGATACACCGGGGAGCTGTTTTTT.